In its sample, the clone carrying this T cell receptor beta chain was seen many times. Its antigen is not identified. This sample was taken from a study of Graves' ophthalmopathy and Graves' hyperthyroidism. If no ophthalmopathy appeared within 18 months of follow-up, hyperthyroidism was termed stable. It was on clinical symptoms, serum thyroxine, TRAb, thyroid ultrasound and orbital computed tomography that diagnosis relied. The study's findings and limits: The model achieved roughly 69% sensitivity and roughly 79% specificity for ophthalmopathy progression.

The CDR3 extends over 17 amino acids. Per germline, CDR1 SGHTA and CDR2 FQGNSA. V gave up 0 bases and J gave up 6 bases, with 17 bases separating them. Transcripts of RNA were the source for amplifying TCR beta CDR3 regions. In the first round, RT-PCR was carried out with HTBI primers, and a multiplex PCR formed the second round. TCRdb analysed the multiplex PCR reads with MiXCR anew, one entry per CDR3 protein. In the table there are some 350,000 distinct CDR3 sequences, about a sixth of which are singletons. The TCR originated in an adult woman with stable Graves' hyperthyroidism. Source material: peripheral blood. The chain employs TRBV7-2 and TRBJ2-2; perhaps TRBD2 as D (5 bases). The CDR3 region is CASSLAYRARDAGELFF. The CDR3 region has the DNA TGTGCCAGCAGCTTAGCGTACCGGGCGAGGGATGCCGGGGAGCTGTTTTTT.